Listed here are 24 T cell receptor beta chains from one sample, sequenced in a study of blood T cell repertoires in COVID-19. The method was immunoSEQ multiplex PCR; TCRdb's version includes in-frame clones alone and lacks a portion of them. The sample contains nearly 350,000 clones, around 91% of which appear only once. Sequences were obtained from peripheral blood. The receptors shown here come from a woman younger than 35 who had recovered from COVID-19.

V is TRBV7-2 and J is TRBJ1-1; the D gene is possibly TRBD1 (5 bases). The CDR3 consists of 14 residues. Looked up from germline, CDR1 is SGHTA and CDR2 is FQGNSA. The V and J ends lost 1 base and 5 bases respectively, with 11 bases between them. CDR3 nucleotide sequence: TGTGCCAGCAGCTTAGGGTGGGGGGGGACTGAAGCTTTCTTT. Protein sequence: CASSLGWGGTEAFF. The complete variable domain, with remaining parts taken from reference TRBV7-2 and TRBJ1-1, reads GAGVSQSPSNKVTEKGKDVELRCDPISGHTALYWYRQSLGQGLEFLIYFQGNSAPDKSGLPSDRFSAERTGGSVSTLTIQRTQQEDSAVYLCASSLGWGGTEAFFGQGTRLTVV.

The genes are TRBV7-9 and TRBJ1-1; D remains unclear. V was cut by 6 bases and J by 1 base, with 12 bases left in between. CDR3 length equals 14 residues. Germline V gene lookup returns CDR1 SEHNR and CDR2 FQNEAQ (reference sequence). CDR3 loop: CASRLTGKNTEAFF. Written as DNA, the CDR3 is TGTGCCAGCAGATTAACCGGGAAGAACACTGAAGCTTTCTTT.

The chain employs TRBV7-8 and TRBJ1-6; possible D gene TRBD1, 6 bases. CDR3 length: 14 amino acids. CDR1 and CDR2 from the germline V gene are SGHVS and FQNEAQ. V lost 2 bases, J lost 10 bases, and 12 bases lay in between. CDR3 region: CASSLSGGESPLHF. CDR3 nucleotides: TGTGCCAGCAGCTTAAGCGGGGGCGAATCACCCCTCCACTTT.

This rearrangement joins TRBV3-1 (or the pseudogene TRBV3-2) to TRBJ1-2; 8 bases agree with TRBD1. Germline lookup yields CDR1 LGHDT and CDR2 YNNKEL (reference sequence). Trimming cost V 1 base and J 3 bases; bases outside gene matches: 1. The CDR3 extends over 14 amino acids. The DNA of the CDR3 is TGTGCCAGCAGCCAAGTGGACAGGGACTATGGCTACACCTTC. Translation: CASSQVDRDYGYTF.

The chain uses TRBV3-1 (or the pseudogene TRBV3-2) and TRBJ1-2, with 10 bases lining up with TRBD1. Germline V CDR1 and CDR2: LGHDT, YNNKEL (reference sequence). V dropped 4 bases and J dropped 7; count of bases not matched to a gene: 12. The CDR3 runs to 16 residues. The CDR3, as DNA: TGTGCCAGCAGCCTCCCCGGGACAGGGGATTTACGTGGCTACACCTTC. It yields the protein CASSLPGTGDLRGYTF.

The V gene is TRBV4-3, the J gene TRBJ2-2, with TRBD2 as a possible D gene (5 bases). CDR1 and CDR2 from the germline V gene are LGHNA and YSLEER. The CDR3 is 14 amino acids. V lost 7 bases, J lost 1 base, and 10 bases lay in between. The CDR3 sequence: CASTDYLNTGELFF. For the CDR3, the DNA is TGCGCCAGCACCGACTATTTGAACACCGGGGAGCTGTTTTTT.

The V call is TRBV9, the J call TRBJ2-7; TRBD2 matches 9 bases. CDR1 is SGDLS, CDR2 YYNGEE, per germline. V dropped 0 bases and J dropped 7; count of bases not matched to a gene: 11. The CDR3 is 16 residues long. The CDR3: CASSVGGVAGVGEQYV. The CDR3 DNA reads as TGTGCCAGCAGCGTAGGCGGGGTAGCGGGAGTCGGGGAGCAGTACGTC.

The chain employs TRBV12-3 or TRBV12-4 and TRBJ2-5, with TRBD1 identical over 8 bases. J gave up 5 bases and V 4 bases, and 3 bases lay outside the gene matches. CDR3 length: 13 residues. For the CDR3, the DNA is TGTGCCAGCAGTTCCAGGGGGCTCGAGACCCAGTACTTC. This translates into CASSSRGLETQYF.

The chain links TRBV9 to TRBJ1-1; D gene ambiguous. The V end was cut by 5 bases, the J end by 1 base, with 6 bases between. The CDR3 runs to 12 residues. Germline CDR1 SGDLS, CDR2 YYNGEE. The CDR3: CASSNRNTEAFF. In DNA, the CDR3 is TGTGCCAGCAGTAACAGGAACACTGAAGCTTTCTTT.

The genes are TRBV5-1 and TRBJ2-5, with unresolved D. Germline assignment: CDR1 SGHRS and CDR2 YFSETQ. The germline V and J ends were trimmed by 4 bases and 0 bases, with 16 bases remaining between them. This CDR3 has 16 residues. In nucleotides, the CDR3 is TGCGCCAGCAGCCAACCACTGACACCGTACCAAGAGACCCAGTACTTC. This codes for CASSQPLTPYQETQYF. The full variable domain, completed using reference TRBV5-1 and TRBJ2-5, is KAGVTQTPRYLIKTRGQQVTLSCSPISGHRSVSWYQQTPGQGLQFLFEYFSETQRNKGNFPGRFSGRQFSNSRSEMNVSTLELGDSALYLCASSQPLTPYQETQYFGPGTRLLVL.

This chain uses TRBV6-2 or TRBV6-3 with TRBJ1-1; D remains ambiguous. V was clipped by 3 bases and J by 0 bases, with 23 bases between them. Germline CDR1 reads MNHEY; CDR2 reads SVGEGT. CDR3 length: 19 residues. This CDR3 is CASSYRVRAGSRMNTEAFF. The CDR3 nucleotides are TGTGCCAGCAGTTATCGGGTCCGCGCCGGGAGCCGTATGAACACTGAAGCTTTCTTT.

The chain carries TRBV19 and TRBJ2-1; TRBD2 aligns across 9 bases. The CDR3 is 15 amino acids. After removal of 6 bases from V and 7 bases from J, the junction contained 10 bases not matched to a gene. Germline CDR1 and CDR2: LNHDA and SQIVND (reference sequence). CDR3 sequence reads: CASSRAAGGPNEQFF. In DNA, the CDR3 is TGTGCCAGTAGCCGCGCGGCGGGAGGGCCTAATGAGCAGTTCTTC.

The rearrangement links TRBV11-2 to TRBJ2-7; D may be TRBD2 (5 bases). Trimming took 4 bases from V and 2 from J, leaving 18 bases between them. Germline CDR1 is SGHAT and CDR2 is FQNNGV. The CDR3 extends over 16 amino acids. The CDR3 here is CASSSRLASYTYEQYV. As DNA, the CDR3 is TGTGCCAGCAGCTCAAGGTTGGCTAGCTACACCTACGAGCAGTACGTC.

The table lists this clone with a few counts. This chain connects TRBV27 to TRBJ1-5; tentative D call: TRBD1 (5 bases). With 10 bases removed from V and 2 bases from J, the gap between germline ends came to 18 bases. Germline V gives CDR1 MNHEY, CDR2 SMNVEV (reference sequence). The CDR3 runs 15 residues. The CDR3 region is CANHDQGWGNQPQHF. CDR3 coding DNA: TGTGCCAACCACGATCAGGGTTGGGGCAATCAGCCCCAGCATTTT.

This clone was detected only once. This chain uses TRBV6-5 with TRBJ2-3; maybe TRBD1 (6 bases). Germline CDR1 is MNHEY and CDR2 is SVGAGI. The V and J ends lost 0 bases and 5 bases respectively, with 15 bases between them. The CDR3 spans 16 residues. CDR3 sequence: CASSYSRLGAGDTQYF. The CDR3, as DNA: TGTGCCAGCAGTTACTCGAGATTGGGGGCCGGAGATACGCAGTATTTT.

The V and J genes are TRBV2 and TRBJ2-1; 8 bases map to TRBD2. J was trimmed by 6 bases and V by 8 bases; bases with no gene match: 15. The CDR3 length is 16 residues. Per germline, CDR1 SNHLY and CDR2 FYNNEI. CDR3 loop: CASDKNKAGVGNEQFF. The CDR3 nucleotides read TGTGCCAGCGACAAAAATAAAGCGGGAGTGGGCAATGAGCAGTTCTTC.

This sequence joins TRBV5-1 and TRBJ2-1, with 11 bases matching TRBD2. The V gene end was trimmed by 2 bases and the J gene end by 2 bases; junction bases not matched to a gene: 3. The CDR3 loop spans 16 amino acids. CDR1 and CDR2 (germline): SGHRS, YFSETQ. The CDR3 DNA sequence: TGCGCCAGCAGCTTCGGGACTAGCGGAACCTACAATGAGCAGTTCTTC. Protein sequence: CASSFGTSGTYNEQFF. The variable domain in full, completed from reference TRBV5-1 and TRBJ2-1, reads KAGVTQTPRYLIKTRGQQVTLSCSPISGHRSVSWYQQTPGQGLQFLFEYFSETQRNKGNFPGRFSGRQFSNSRSEMNVSTLELGDSALYLCASSFGTSGTYNEQFFGPGTRLTVL.

This chain links TRBV18 with TRBJ2-7, with D unresolved. The germline V gene has CDR1 KGHSH and CDR2 LQKENI. V shed 5 bases and J shed 4 bases, with 6 bases lying between them. The CDR3 sequence is 11 residues long. CDR3 in amino acids: CASSSSYEQYV. In nucleotides, the CDR3 is TGTGCCAGCTCATCATCATACGAGCAGTACGTC.

V is TRBV6-6 and J is TRBJ1-2; the D gene is possibly TRBD1 (6 bases). The V end was cut by 6 bases, the J end by 6 bases, with 14 bases between. Germline V lookup: CDR1 MNHNY, CDR2 SVGAGI (reference sequence). CDR3 length equals 13 residues. The CDR3 is CASSHVGGDGYTF. Written as DNA, the CDR3 is TGTGCCAGCAGCCACGTAGGGGGAGATGGCTACACCTTC.

This clone was detected once. The J gene is TRBJ1-4, the V gene TRBV19; a weak D match, TRBD1 (5 bases). Germline V gene lookup returns CDR1 LNHDA and CDR2 SQIVND (reference sequence). The length of the CDR3 is 15 residues. V lost 1 base and J lost 7, with 13 bases in between. CDR3 bases: TGTGCCAGTAGTATAGGTGGGGCGCGTGGTGAAAAACTGTTTTTT. As protein: CASSIGGARGEKLFF.

This rearrangement joins TRBV10-3 to TRBJ2-1; 11 bases align to TRBD2. Trimming removed 5 bases from V and 6 bases from J; junction bases left unmatched: 12. Looked up from germline, CDR1 is ENHRY and CDR2 is SYGVKD. The CDR3 sequence is 17 residues long. The chain's CDR3 is CAISSEILAGEGNEQFF. For the CDR3, the DNA is TGTGCCATCAGTTCCGAGATACTAGCGGGAGAGGGCAATGAGCAGTTCTTC.

The V gene is TRBV11-3, the J gene TRBJ2-5, with 11 bases matching TRBD2. Germline V gives CDR1 SGHNT, CDR2 YENEEA. The CDR3 sequence is 16 residues long. V trimming: 6 bases; J trimming: 4 bases; junction bases outside the gene matches: 10. The CDR3, as DNA: TGTGCCAGCAGTTCTGGACTAGCGGGTCGTGTAGAGACCCAGTACTTC. Its protein product is CASSSGLAGRVETQYF.

The J gene is TRBJ2-3, the V gene TRBV6-2 or TRBV6-3, with 8 bases aligning to TRBD2. The germline V gene encodes CDR1 MNHEY and CDR2 SVGEGT. The CDR3 has 16 amino acids. With 0 bases clipped from V and 4 bases from J, the junction kept 6 bases outside the gene matches. CDR3 bases: TGTGCCAGCAGTTACTCTGGCAGCGGGAGACCAGATACGCAGTATTTT. Residues: CASSYSGSGRPDTQYF.

The chain recombines TRBV19 with TRBJ2-1; D not resolved. Germline CDR1 and CDR2: LNHDA and SQIVND (reference sequence). The CDR3 extends over 13 amino acids. The V gene lost 5 bases and the J gene lost 3 bases, with 8 bases spanning the gap. CDR3 protein: CASSGQLYNEQFF. The CDR3 DNA is TGTGCCAGTAGTGGGCAGCTCTACAATGAGCAGTTCTTC.